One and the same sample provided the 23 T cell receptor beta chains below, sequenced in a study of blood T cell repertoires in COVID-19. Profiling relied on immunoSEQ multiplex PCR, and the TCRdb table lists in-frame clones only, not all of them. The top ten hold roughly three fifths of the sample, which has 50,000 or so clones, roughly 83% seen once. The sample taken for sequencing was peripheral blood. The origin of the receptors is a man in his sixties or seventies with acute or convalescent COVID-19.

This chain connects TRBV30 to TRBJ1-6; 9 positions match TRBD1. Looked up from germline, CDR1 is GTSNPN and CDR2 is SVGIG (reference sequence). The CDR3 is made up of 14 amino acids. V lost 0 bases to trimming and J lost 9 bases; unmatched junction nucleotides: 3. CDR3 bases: TGTGCCTGGAGTGTGGGACAGGGCTTTTCACCCCTCCACTTT. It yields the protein CAWSVGQGFSPLHF.

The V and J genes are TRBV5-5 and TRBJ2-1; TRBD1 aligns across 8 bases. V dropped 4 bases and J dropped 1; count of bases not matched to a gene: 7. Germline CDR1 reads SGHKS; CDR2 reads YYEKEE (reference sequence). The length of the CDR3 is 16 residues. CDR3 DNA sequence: TGTGCCAGCAGCAAACGGACAGGGAGTTCCTACAATGAGCAGTTCTTC. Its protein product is CASSKRTGSSYNEQFF.

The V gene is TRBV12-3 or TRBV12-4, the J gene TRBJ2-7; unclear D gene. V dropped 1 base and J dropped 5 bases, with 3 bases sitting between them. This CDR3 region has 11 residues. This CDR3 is CASSLDNEQYF. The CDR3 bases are TGTGCCAGCAGTTTAGATAACGAGCAGTACTTC.

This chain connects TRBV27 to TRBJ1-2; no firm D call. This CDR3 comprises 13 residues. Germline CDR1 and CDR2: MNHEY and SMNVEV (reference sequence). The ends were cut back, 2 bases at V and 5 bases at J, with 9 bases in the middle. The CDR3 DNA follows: TGTGCCAGCAGTTTAGGGCCAGAGTATGGCTACACCTTC. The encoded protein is CASSLGPEYGYTF.

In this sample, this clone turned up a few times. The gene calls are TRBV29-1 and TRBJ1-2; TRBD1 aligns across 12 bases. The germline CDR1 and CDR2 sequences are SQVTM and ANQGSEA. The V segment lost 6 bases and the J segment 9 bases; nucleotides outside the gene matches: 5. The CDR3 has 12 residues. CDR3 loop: CSVGTGGSSYTF. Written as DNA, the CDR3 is TGCAGCGTCGGGACAGGGGGCTCGAGCTACACCTTC.

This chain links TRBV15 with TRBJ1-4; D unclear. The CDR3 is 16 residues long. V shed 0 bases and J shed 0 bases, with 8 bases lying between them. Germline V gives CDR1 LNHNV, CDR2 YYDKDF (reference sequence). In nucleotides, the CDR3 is TGTGCCACCAGCAGAGATCGGCGGGCAACTAATGAAAAACTGTTTTTT. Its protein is CATSRDRRATNEKLFF.

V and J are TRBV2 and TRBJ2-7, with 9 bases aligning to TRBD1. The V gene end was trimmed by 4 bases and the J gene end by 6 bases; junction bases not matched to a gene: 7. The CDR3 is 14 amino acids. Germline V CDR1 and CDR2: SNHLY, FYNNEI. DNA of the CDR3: TGTGCCAGCAGTGTGTTGGGACAGGGCGGCGAGCAGTACTTC. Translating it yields CASSVLGQGGEQYF. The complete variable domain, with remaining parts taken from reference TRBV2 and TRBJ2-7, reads EPEVTQTPSHQVTQMGQEVILRCVPISNHLYFYWYRQILGQKVEFLVSFYNNEISEKSEIFDDQFSVERPDGSNFTLKIRSTKLEDSAMYFCASSVLGQGGEQYFGPGTRLTVT.

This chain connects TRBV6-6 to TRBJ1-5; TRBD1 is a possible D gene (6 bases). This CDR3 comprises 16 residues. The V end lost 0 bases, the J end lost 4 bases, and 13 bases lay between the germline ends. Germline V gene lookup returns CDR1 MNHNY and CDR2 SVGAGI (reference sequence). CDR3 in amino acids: CASSYSRGAGNQPQHF. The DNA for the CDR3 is TGTGCCAGCAGTTACTCCCGGGGGGCTGGAAATCAGCCCCAGCATTTT.

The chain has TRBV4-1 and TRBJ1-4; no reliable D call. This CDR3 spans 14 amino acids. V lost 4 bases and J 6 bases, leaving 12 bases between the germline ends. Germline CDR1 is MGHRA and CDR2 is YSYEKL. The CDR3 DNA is TGCGCCAGCAGCCCCCAGGTGAGGGATGAAAAACTGTTTTTT. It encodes CASSPQVRDEKLFF.

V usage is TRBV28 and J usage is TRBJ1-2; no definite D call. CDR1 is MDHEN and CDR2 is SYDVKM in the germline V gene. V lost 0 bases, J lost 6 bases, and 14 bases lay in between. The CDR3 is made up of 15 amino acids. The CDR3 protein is CASSLWGRVVDGYTF. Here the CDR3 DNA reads TGTGCCAGCAGTTTATGGGGTCGGGTGGTCGATGGCTACACCTTC.

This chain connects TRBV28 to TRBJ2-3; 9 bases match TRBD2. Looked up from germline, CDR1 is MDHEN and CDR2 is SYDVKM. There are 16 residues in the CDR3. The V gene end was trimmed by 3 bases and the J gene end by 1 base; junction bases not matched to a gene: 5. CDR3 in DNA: TGTGCCAGCAGTTTGGGACTAGCCCAGGGCACAGATACGCAGTATTTT. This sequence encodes CASSLGLAQGTDTQYF.

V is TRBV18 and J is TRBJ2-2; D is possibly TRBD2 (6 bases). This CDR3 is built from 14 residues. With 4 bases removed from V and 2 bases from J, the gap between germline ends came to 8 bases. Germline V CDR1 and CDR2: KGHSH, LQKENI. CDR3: CASSLDYNTGELFF. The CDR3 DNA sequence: TGTGCCAGCTCACTGGACTATAACACCGGGGAGCTGTTTTTT.

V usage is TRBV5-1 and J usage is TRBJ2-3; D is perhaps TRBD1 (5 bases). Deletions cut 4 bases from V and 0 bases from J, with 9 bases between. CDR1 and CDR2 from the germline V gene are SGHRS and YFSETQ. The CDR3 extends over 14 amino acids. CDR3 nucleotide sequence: TGCGCCAGCAGCCCACAGGTTAGCACAGATACGCAGTATTTT. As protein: CASSPQVSTDTQYF.

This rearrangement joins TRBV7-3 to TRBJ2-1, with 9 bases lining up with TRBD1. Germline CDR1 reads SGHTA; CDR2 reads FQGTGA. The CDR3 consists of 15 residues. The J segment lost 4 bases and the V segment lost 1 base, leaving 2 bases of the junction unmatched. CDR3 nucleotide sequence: TGTGCCAGCAGCTTAATGGGACAGGGATACAATGAGCAGTTCTTC. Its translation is CASSLMGQGYNEQFF.

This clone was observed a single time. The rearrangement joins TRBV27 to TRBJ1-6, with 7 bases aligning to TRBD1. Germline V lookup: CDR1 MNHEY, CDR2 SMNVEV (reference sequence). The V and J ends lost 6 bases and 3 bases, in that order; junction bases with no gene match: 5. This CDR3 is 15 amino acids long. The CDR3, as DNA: TGTGCCAGCAGAGGACGACAGGGCTATAATTCACCCCTCCACTTT. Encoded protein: CASRGRQGYNSPLHF.

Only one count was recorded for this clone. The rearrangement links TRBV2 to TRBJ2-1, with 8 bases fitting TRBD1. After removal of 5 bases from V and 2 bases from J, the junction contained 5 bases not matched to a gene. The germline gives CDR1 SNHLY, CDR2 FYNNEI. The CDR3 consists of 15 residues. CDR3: CASSQGAGTYNEQFF. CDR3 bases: TGTGCCAGCAGTCAGGGGGCGGGCACCTACAATGAGCAGTTCTTC.

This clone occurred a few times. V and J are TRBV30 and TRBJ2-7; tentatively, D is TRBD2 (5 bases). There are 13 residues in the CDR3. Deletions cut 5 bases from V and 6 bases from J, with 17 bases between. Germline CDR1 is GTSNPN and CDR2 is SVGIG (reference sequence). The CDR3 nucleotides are TGTGCCTGGGGACGGGGTGGCGGATCCGAGCAGTACTTC. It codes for CAWGRGGGSEQYF.

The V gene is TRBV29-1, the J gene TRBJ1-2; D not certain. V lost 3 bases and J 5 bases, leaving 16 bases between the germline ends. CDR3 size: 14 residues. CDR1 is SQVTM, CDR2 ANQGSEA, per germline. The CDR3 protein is CSVERNPQLYGYTF. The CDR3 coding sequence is TGCAGCGTTGAGAGGAATCCCCAACTATATGGCTACACCTTC. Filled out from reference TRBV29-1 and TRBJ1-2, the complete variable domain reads SAVISQKPSRDICQRGTSLTIQCQVDSQVTMMFWYRQQPGQSLTLIATANQGSEATYESGFVIDKFPISRPNLTFSTLTVSNMSPEDSSIYLCSVERNPQLYGYTFGSGTRLTVV.

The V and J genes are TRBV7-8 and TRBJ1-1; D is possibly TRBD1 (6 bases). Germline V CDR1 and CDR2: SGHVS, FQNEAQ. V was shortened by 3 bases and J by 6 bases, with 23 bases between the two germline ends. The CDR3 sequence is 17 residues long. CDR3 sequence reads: CASSFYGVGATSAEAFF. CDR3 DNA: TGTGCCAGCAGCTTTTACGGTGTGGGGGCGACCTCCGCTGAAGCTTTCTTT.

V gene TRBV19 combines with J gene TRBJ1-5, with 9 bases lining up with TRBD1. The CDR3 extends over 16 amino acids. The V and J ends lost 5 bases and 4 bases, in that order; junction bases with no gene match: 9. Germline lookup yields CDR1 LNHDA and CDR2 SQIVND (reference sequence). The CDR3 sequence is CASSLGTGRSNQPQHF. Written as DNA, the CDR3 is TGTGCCAGTAGTTTAGGGACAGGGCGGTCAAATCAGCCCCAGCATTTT.

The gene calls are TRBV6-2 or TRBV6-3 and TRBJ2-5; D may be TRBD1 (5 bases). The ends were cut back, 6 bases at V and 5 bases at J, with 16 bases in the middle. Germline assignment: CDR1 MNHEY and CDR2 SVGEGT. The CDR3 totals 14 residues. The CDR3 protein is CASSPTAGRETQYF. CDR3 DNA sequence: TGTGCCAGCAGCCCCACCGCAGGGCGGGAGACCCAGTACTTC.

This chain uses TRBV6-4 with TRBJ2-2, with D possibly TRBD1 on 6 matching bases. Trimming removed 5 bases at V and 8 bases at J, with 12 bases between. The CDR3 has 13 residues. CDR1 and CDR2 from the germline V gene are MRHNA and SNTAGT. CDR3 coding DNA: TGTGCCAGCAGTAACAGGGCGCGAGGGGAGCTGTTTTTT. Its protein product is CASSNRARGELFF.

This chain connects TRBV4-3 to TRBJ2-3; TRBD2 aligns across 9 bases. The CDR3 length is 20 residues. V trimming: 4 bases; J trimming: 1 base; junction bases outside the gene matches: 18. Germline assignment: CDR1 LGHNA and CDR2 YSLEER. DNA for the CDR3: TGCGCCAGCAGCCGGGTGGCTAGCGGGGCCCAAGGGGGCGGCACAGATACGCAGTATTTT. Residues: CASSRVASGAQGGGTDTQYF.